This record covers a single T cell receptor (beta chain). Its antigen is not identified. CD45RO-negative, CCR7-positively selected cells formed the naive CD8 fraction, excluding terminally differentiated effector memory CD45RA+ cells. This entry is derived from a study of shared clonotypes between healthy human individuals. The study's findings and limits: In contrast to clonotypes shared by all four donors, non-shared clonotypes had lower generation probabilities. Clonotypes that were shared across a few donors made up roughly 5% of naive CD4 clonotypes. Rarefaction analysis demonstrated incomplete sorted-subset sequencing notwithstanding large depth.

Only in-frame clones appear in the TCRdb table, and some are missing; sequencing was by immunoSEQ multiplex PCR. The repertoire holds some 2,100,000 clones, with 90% to 95% as singletons. The receptor was derived from a man younger than 35 in good health. Some clones in this sample may be carry-over from other donors' samples. The specimen was naive CD8+ T cells from PBMCs.

CDR3 in amino acids: CASSFVGTGNEQYF. For the CDR3, the DNA is TGTGCCAGCAGTTTTGTCGGGACGGGCAACGAGCAGTACTTC. The V and J genes are TRBV27 and TRBJ2-7; D is perhaps TRBD1 or TRBD2 (5 bases each). Germline assignment: CDR1 MNHEY and CDR2 SMNVEV (reference sequence). The germline V and J ends were trimmed by 3 bases and 5 bases, with 14 bases remaining between them. The CDR3 loop spans 14 amino acids.